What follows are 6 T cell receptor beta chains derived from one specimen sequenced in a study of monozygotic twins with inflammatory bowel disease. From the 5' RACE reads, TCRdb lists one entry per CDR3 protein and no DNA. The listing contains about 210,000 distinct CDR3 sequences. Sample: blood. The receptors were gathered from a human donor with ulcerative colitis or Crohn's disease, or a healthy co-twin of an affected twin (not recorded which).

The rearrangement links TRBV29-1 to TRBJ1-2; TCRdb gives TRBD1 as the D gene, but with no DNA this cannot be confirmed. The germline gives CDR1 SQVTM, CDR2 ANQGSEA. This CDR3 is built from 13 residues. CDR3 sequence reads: CSVAGTGNYGYTF.

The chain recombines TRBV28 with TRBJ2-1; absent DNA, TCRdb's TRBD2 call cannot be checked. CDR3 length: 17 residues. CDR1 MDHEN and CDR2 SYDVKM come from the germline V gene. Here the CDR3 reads CASSLLASGGPHNEQFF.

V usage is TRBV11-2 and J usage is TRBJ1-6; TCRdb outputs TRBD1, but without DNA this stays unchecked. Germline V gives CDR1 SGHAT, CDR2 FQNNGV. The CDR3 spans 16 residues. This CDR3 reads CASSLEGAGGNSPLHF.

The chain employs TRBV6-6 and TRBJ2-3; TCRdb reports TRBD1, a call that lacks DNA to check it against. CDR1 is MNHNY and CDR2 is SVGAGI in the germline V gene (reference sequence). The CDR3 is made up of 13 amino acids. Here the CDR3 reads CASSRDSTDTQYF.

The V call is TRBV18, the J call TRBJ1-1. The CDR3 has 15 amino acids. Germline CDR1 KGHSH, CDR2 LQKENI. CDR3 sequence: CASSPSIGYDTEAFF. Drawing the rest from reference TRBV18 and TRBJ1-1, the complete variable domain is NAGVMQNPRHLVRRRGQEARLRCSPMKGHSHVYWYRQLPEEGLKFMVYLQKENIIDESGMPKERFSAEFPKEGPSILRIQQVVRGDSAAYFCASSPSIGYDTEAFFGQGTRLTVV.

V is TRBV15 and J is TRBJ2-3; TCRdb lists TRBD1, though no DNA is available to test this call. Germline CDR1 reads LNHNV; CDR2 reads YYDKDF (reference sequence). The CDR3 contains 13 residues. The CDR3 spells CATSRGDADTQYF.